Listed below are T cell receptor beta chains from one sample, sequenced in a study of blood T cell repertoires in COVID-19. Generated by immunoSEQ multiplex PCR, the TCRdb table keeps only in-frame clones and is missing some. The table lists 220,000 or so clones, approximately 81% of them singletons, with 4.5% to 6% in the top ten. The specimen sequenced was peripheral blood. The receptors stem from a woman in her fifties or sixties who had recovered from COVID-19. The CDR3 runs from the conserved cysteine through the conserved F or W. D genes are given only for firm matches. Clone size appears in some rows only: once, few, many, or a class for an expanded clone.

V gene	J gene	clone size	D gene	CDR3 protein	CDR3 DNA
TRBV5-1	TRBJ1-1	-	TRBD1	CASSWARQGPNTEAFF	TGCGCCAGCAGCTGGGCTAGACAGGGACCTAACACTGAAGCTTTCTTT
TRBV5-5	TRBJ2-4	few	-	CASSFVPLAKNIQYF	TGTGCCAGCAGCTTTGTTCCACTAGCCAAAAACATTCAGTACTTC
TRBV3-1/TRBV3-2	TRBJ2-1	-	TRBD1	CASSQDEGQISYNEQFF	TGTGCCAGCAGCCAAGATGAGGGACAGATCTCCTACAATGAGCAGTTCTTC
TRBV27	TRBJ1-3	-	-	CASSPAPGTGNTIYF	TGTGCCAGCAGCCCGGCCCCAGGGACTGGAAACACCATATATTTT
TRBV6-5	TRBJ1-4	-	TRBD1	CASSLTGGEGEKLFF	TGTGCCAGCAGCCTAACAGGGGGCGAGGGTGAAAAACTGTTTTTT
TRBV4-3	TRBJ1-3	-	-	CASSQARGNTIYF	TGCGCCAGCAGCCAGGCCAGGGGAAACACCATATATTTT
TRBV5-1	TRBJ1-2	-	TRBD1	CASSFTPTGTGRDYGYTF	TGCGCCAGCAGCTTTACTCCAACCGGGACAGGGAGGGACTATGGCTACACCTTC
TRBV10-2	TRBJ1-2	-	-	CASSETGVGGYTF	TGCGCCAGCAGTGAAACGGGGGTGGGTGGCTACACCTTC
TRBV6-5	TRBJ1-6	-	-	CASTRATAYNSPLHF	TGTGCCAGCACCCGAGCGACAGCCTATAATTCACCCCTCCACTTT
TRBV5-4	TRBJ1-2	-	TRBD1	CASSFKDRGNYGYTF	TGTGCCAGCAGCTTCAAAGACAGGGGGAACTATGGCTACACCTTC
TRBV2	TRBJ1-4	-	TRBD1	CASSFRDSQLREKLFF	TGTGCCAGCAGTTTTCGGGACAGCCAACTCAGGGAAAAACTGTTTTTT
TRBV19	TRBJ2-3	-	TRBD1	CASSRDRGYDTQYF	TGTGCCAGTAGCAGGGACAGGGGATATGATACGCAGTATTTT
TRBV19	TRBJ2-1	-	-	CASSILRGEQFF	TGTGCCAGTAGTATACTGCGCGGTGAGCAGTTCTTC
TRBV5-1	TRBJ2-2	-	TRBD1	CASSLAGTGVTGELFF	TGCGCCAGCAGCTTGGCCGGGACAGGGGTCACCGGGGAGCTGTTTTTT
TRBV7-8	TRBJ1-4	-	TRBD1	CASSFPGQGGEKLFF	TGTGCCAGCAGCTTCCCGGGACAGGGAGGTGAAAAACTGTTTTTT
TRBV9	TRBJ1-1	-	TRBD1	CASSGTGVSTEAFF	TGTGCCAGCAGCGGTACAGGGGTTAGTACTGAAGCTTTCTTT
TRBV30	TRBJ2-5	-	-	CAWSPRGGETQYF	TGTGCCTGGAGTCCCAGGGGTGGCGAGACCCAGTACTTC
TRBV29-1	TRBJ2-3	-	-	CSVLRQGTDTQYF	TGCAGCGTACTTAGACAGGGCACAGATACGCAGTATTTT
TRBV6-5	TRBJ1-4	-	TRBD1	CASSFDRAEKLFF	TGTGCCAGCAGTTTTGACAGGGCGGAAAAACTGTTTTTT